These T cell receptor beta chains were read from a single sample in a study of low-dose radiotherapy and immunotherapy resistance in tumors. TCRdb fed the reads into MiXCR, producing one record per CDR3 protein. The repertoire holds tens of thousands of distinct CDR3 sequences, with around 17% as singletons. The material was PBMCs, obtained before treatment. The source is a male donor with prostate cancer. Both conserved end residues are trimmed from each CDR3. The D gene is left open where the match is weak.

v_call: TRBV7-9; d_call: TRBD1; cdr3_aa: ASSETGTGDSPLH
v_call: TRBV18; d_call: -; cdr3_aa: ASSPIRQAANEKLF
v_call: TRBV19; d_call: -; cdr3_aa: ASSITGNGEQY
v_call: TRBV27; d_call: -; cdr3_aa: ASSPIATVGIQPQH
v_call: TRBV4-1; d_call: -; cdr3_aa: ASSQDAGPRGYT
v_call: TRBV19; d_call: -; cdr3_aa: ASSPFGWNTEAF
v_call: TRBV5-8; d_call: TRBD1; cdr3_aa: ASSNGQGRSSYNEQF
v_call: TRBV20-1; d_call: -; cdr3_aa: SATGLGTPETQY
v_call: TRBV27; d_call: -; cdr3_aa: ASSFSRNQPQH
v_call: TRBV29-1; d_call: TRBD2; cdr3_aa: SVEKRGPVGTQY
v_call: TRBV2; d_call: -; cdr3_aa: ASSEAQTRTDEQY
v_call: TRBV23-1; d_call: -; cdr3_aa: ASSRLGE
v_call: TRBV6-5; d_call: TRBD1; cdr3_aa: ASRLDPGTGYYEQY
v_call: TRBV12-3/TRBV12-4; d_call: TRBD1; cdr3_aa: ASSSRTGPAGELF